This entry lists 20 T cell receptor beta chains sequenced from one sample in a study of a mutant IDH1 vaccine in newly diagnosed glioma. No antigen has been assigned to these receptors. Regarding time point: week 11, during vaccination. Vaccinated patients received 300 ug of mutant IDH1 20-mer peptide per dose, with topical imiquimod. Profiling relied on immunoSEQ multiplex PCR, and the TCRdb table lists in-frame clones only, not all of them. The sample includes some 21,000 clones, approximately 89% of them seen just once. Sample: PBMCs, taken from a glioma patient whose treatment included an IDH1 peptide vaccine. The origin of the receptors is a woman between 35 and 50 years old with glioma.

The chain uses TRBV25-1 and TRBJ1-1; tentative D call: TRBD1 (5 bases). The germline V gene has CDR1 MGHDK and CDR2 SYGVNS. Trimming took 1 base from V and 4 from J, leaving 16 bases between them. The CDR3 consists of 16 residues. CDR3 DNA sequence: TGTGCCAGCAGTGAATTCGACAGCCTAAAGGGCACTGAAGCTTTCTTT. Its protein is CASSEFDSLKGTEAFF.

This chain uses TRBV6-1 with TRBJ1-4; 7 bases map to TRBD1. The junction had 14 bases not matched to a gene; V was cut back by 6 bases and J by 10 bases. The CDR3 extends over 15 amino acids. CDR1 and CDR2 from the germline V gene are MNHNS and SASEGT. The CDR3 DNA is TGTGCCAGCAGCGGCCCGGGACAGAAAGGGGGAAAACTGTTTTTT. The encoded protein is CASSGPGQKGGKLFF.

This chain uses TRBV6-1 with TRBJ2-5, with 12 bases lining up with TRBD1. Germline loops: CDR1 MNHNS, CDR2 SASEGT. J lost 2 bases, V lost 4 bases, and 2 bases had no gene match. The CDR3 sequence is 15 residues long. Written as DNA, the CDR3 is TGTGCCAGCAGTGCGGGACAGGGGGCACAAGAGACCCAGTACTTC. Its protein is CASSAGQGAQETQYF.

This sequence joins TRBV6-6 and TRBJ2-2, with TRBD2 identical over 11 bases. The V segment lost 7 bases and the J segment 7 bases; nucleotides outside the gene matches: 5. There are 14 residues in the CDR3. The germline CDR1 and CDR2 sequences are MNHNY and SVGAGI (reference sequence). CDR3 nucleotide sequence: TGTGCCAGCACTCCGGGACTAGCGGTCGGGGAGCTGTTTTTT. This translates into CASTPGLAVGELFF.

CDR3 in DNA: TGTGCCAGCAGCTTAGCGGTTGGTGCCCCCTACGAGCAGTACTTC. Protein product: CASSLAVGAPYEQYF. The rearrangement uses TRBV7-6 and TRBJ2-5; D remains unclear. The J call is uncertain, as TRBJ2-7 better fits the DNA end. The CDR3 runs to 15 residues. The germline V gene encodes CDR1 SGHVS and CDR2 FNYEAQ.

The chain links TRBV7-8 to TRBJ1-1; D is uncertain. The CDR3 covers 15 residues. V was pared by 2 bases and J by 3 bases, with 13 bases between. Germline CDR1 is SGHVS and CDR2 is FQNEAQ. The DNA of the CDR3 is TGTGCCAGCAGCTTACGGATGGTTTTGGACACTGAAGCTTTCTTT. Translating it yields CASSLRMVLDTEAFF.

The rearrangement links TRBV10-1 to TRBJ2-2, with 7 bases fitting TRBD2. From germline, CDR1 is WNHNN and CDR2 SYGVQD (reference sequence). This CDR3 contains 14 residues. Unmatched junction bases numbered 5, after V lost 6 bases and J lost 4 bases. DNA of the CDR3: TGCGCCAGCAGCCGGGGGGATAGCACCGGGGAGCTGTTTTTT. Amino acid sequence: CASSRGDSTGELFF.

The chain joins TRBV6-5 to TRBJ2-7, with D perhaps TRBD1 (5 bases). Trimming removed 8 bases from V and 0 bases from J, with 8 bases in between. The CDR3 totals 12 residues. Germline CDR1 MNHEY, CDR2 SVGAGI. CDR3 DNA: TGTGCCAGCGCAGGGATCTCCTACGAGCAGTACTTC. Its protein is CASAGISYEQYF.

In nucleotides, the CDR3 is TGTGCCAGCAGCCTGTCGGACACTGAAGCTTTCTTT. Its translation: CASSLSDTEAFF. The genes are TRBV13 and TRBJ1-1; D unclear. This CDR3 contains 12 residues. Between the trimmed V and J ends, which lost 5 bases and 3 bases, there was a span of 7 bases. Germline V gene sequence: CDR1 PRHDT, CDR2 FYEKMQ (reference sequence).

The rearrangement uses TRBV7-3 and TRBJ1-1; D unresolved. V was pared by 1 base and J by 1 base, with 10 bases between. Germline V gene sequence: CDR1 SGHTA, CDR2 FQGTGA. The CDR3 contains 15 residues. Written as DNA, the CDR3 is TGTGCCAGCAGCTTAATGGCAGGCGCGAACACTGAAGCTTTCTTT. This encodes CASSLMAGANTEAFF.

This rearrangement joins TRBV2 to TRBJ2-3, with a tentative D call TRBD2 (5 bases). The CDR3 totals 15 residues. With 4 bases removed from V and 2 bases from J, the gap between germline ends came to 13 bases. Germline lookup yields CDR1 SNHLY and CDR2 FYNNEI. The CDR3 nucleotides read TGTGCCAGCAGTGTGAACGGGGTGACCACAGATACGCAGTATTTT. As protein: CASSVNGVTTDTQYF.

The chain joins TRBV18 to TRBJ2-7; D is unresolved. The length of the CDR3 is 12 residues. Germline V lookup: CDR1 KGHSH, CDR2 LQKENI. Trimming removed 8 bases from V and 0 bases from J, with 8 bases in between. The CDR3, as DNA: TGTGCCAGCCGAAGCCCCTCCTACGAGCAGTACTTC. It codes for CASRSPSYEQYF. Based on the CDR3 plus reference TRBV18 and TRBJ2-7, the full variable domain is NAGVMQNPRHLVRRRGQEARLRCSPMKGHSHVYWYRQLPEEGLKFMVYLQKENIIDESGMPKERFSAEFPKEGPSILRIQQVVRGDSAAYFCASRSPSYEQYFGPGTRLTVT.

This chain joins TRBV4-1 and TRBJ2-2; tentatively, D is TRBD2 (7 bases). V was shortened by 1 base and J by 7 bases, with 19 bases between the two germline ends. This CDR3 is 17 amino acids long. CDR1 and CDR2 from the germline V gene are MGHRA and YSYEKL. In DNA form, the CDR3 reads TGCGCCAGCAGCCAAGGTCTGCTGGGGGGGCCGATCGGGGAGCTGTTTTTT. Translating it yields CASSQGLLGGPIGELFF.

The chain uses TRBV6-4 and TRBJ1-1; no definite D call. Between the trimmed V and J ends, which lost 6 bases and 3 bases, there was a span of 11 bases. Germline V gives CDR1 MRHNA, CDR2 SNTAGT. The CDR3 length is 13 residues. The CDR3 bases are TGTGCCAGCAGGCAGCGGTGGGACACTGAAGCTTTCTTT. Protein product: CASRQRWDTEAFF.

The V gene is TRBV5-6, the J gene TRBJ1-3; D might be TRBD1 (6 bases). V was cut by 5 bases and J by 0 bases, with 12 bases left in between. CDR1 is SGHDT, CDR2 YYEEEE, per germline. The CDR3 contains 15 residues. CDR3 DNA: TGTGCCAGCAGAAATAAGGACAGCTCTGGAAACACCATATATTTT. As protein: CASRNKDSSGNTIYF.

This chain uses TRBV30 with TRBJ1-1, with 9 bases that match TRBD1. This CDR3 region has 15 residues. Germline lookup yields CDR1 GTSNPN and CDR2 SVGIG (reference sequence). The ends lost 6 bases at V and 4 bases at J; junction bases unmatched: 12. For the CDR3, the DNA is TGTGCCTGCCGTCCCGGGACAGGGTTGGCCACTGAAGCTTTCTTT. Translation: CACRPGTGLATEAFF.

V and J are TRBV5-6 and TRBJ1-1; TRBD1 might be the D (5 bases). This CDR3 spans 14 amino acids. CDR1 and CDR2 (germline): SGHDT, YYEEEE. V was pared by 0 bases and J by 4 bases, with 10 bases between. This CDR3 is CASSLGGGVTEAFF. The CDR3 DNA reads TGTGCCAGCAGCTTGGGTGGAGGGGTCACTGAAGCTTTCTTT.

The count of this clone is one. The V gene is TRBV9, the J gene TRBJ1-1; possibly TRBD1 for D (6 bases). Trimming removed 0 bases from V and 1 base from J, with 7 bases in between. CDR1 and CDR2 (germline): SGDLS, YYNGEE. There are 14 residues in the CDR3. The CDR3 coding sequence is TGTGCCAGCAGCGTAGCAGGGGAGAACACTGAAGCTTTCTTT. Translation: CASSVAGENTEAFF.

This chain uses TRBV4-1 with TRBJ1-5; TRBD1 aligns across 7 bases. The J segment lost 7 bases and the V segment lost 4 bases, leaving 10 bases of the junction unmatched. The germline V gene has CDR1 MGHRA and CDR2 YSYEKL. This CDR3 has 15 amino acids. As DNA, the CDR3 is TGCGCCAGCAGCCCACGACCGGGACAGAGACAGCCCCAGCATTTT. This codes for CASSPRPGQRQPQHF.

The DNA of the CDR3 is TGCGCCAGCAGCCGCCCAGGCCGATACGAGCAGTACTTC. Protein: CASSRPGRYEQYF. This chain uses TRBV4-1 with TRBJ2-7; no definite D call. Looked up from germline, CDR1 is MGHRA and CDR2 is YSYEKL. The V and J ends lost 4 bases and 4 bases respectively, with 11 bases between them. CDR3 length: 13 residues.